This T cell receptor (beta chain) originates from a study of cytomegalovirus exposure and HLA in healthy donors. General study results and limits: A previous analysis found most TCR beta V segments productive roughly 87% or roughly 30% of the time. An assumption of roughly uniform sequencing depth across donors underlay the presence/absence analyses.

13 Jbeta primers and 60 Vbeta primers were used for the PCR. Clones were sequenced by immunoSEQ multiplex PCR, and TCRdb holds only the in-frame ones, with some missing. The table includes about 69,000 clones, roughly 74% detected once. V shed 3 bases, J shed 8 bases, and the junction held 0 bases outside the gene matches. This CDR3 has 11 residues. In germline, CDR1 is DFQATT, CDR2 SNEGSKA (reference sequence). To note about this clone: Its antigen is unknown.

The gene calls are TRBV20-1 and TRBJ2-1; 8 nucleotides agree with TRBD2. The material sequenced was PBMCs. The TCR originated in a woman aged 30 to 39 in good health and CMV-seropositive. In DNA, the CDR3 is TGCAGTGCTAGGCGGGAGGATGAGCAGTTCTTC. Translating it yields CSARREDEQFF.